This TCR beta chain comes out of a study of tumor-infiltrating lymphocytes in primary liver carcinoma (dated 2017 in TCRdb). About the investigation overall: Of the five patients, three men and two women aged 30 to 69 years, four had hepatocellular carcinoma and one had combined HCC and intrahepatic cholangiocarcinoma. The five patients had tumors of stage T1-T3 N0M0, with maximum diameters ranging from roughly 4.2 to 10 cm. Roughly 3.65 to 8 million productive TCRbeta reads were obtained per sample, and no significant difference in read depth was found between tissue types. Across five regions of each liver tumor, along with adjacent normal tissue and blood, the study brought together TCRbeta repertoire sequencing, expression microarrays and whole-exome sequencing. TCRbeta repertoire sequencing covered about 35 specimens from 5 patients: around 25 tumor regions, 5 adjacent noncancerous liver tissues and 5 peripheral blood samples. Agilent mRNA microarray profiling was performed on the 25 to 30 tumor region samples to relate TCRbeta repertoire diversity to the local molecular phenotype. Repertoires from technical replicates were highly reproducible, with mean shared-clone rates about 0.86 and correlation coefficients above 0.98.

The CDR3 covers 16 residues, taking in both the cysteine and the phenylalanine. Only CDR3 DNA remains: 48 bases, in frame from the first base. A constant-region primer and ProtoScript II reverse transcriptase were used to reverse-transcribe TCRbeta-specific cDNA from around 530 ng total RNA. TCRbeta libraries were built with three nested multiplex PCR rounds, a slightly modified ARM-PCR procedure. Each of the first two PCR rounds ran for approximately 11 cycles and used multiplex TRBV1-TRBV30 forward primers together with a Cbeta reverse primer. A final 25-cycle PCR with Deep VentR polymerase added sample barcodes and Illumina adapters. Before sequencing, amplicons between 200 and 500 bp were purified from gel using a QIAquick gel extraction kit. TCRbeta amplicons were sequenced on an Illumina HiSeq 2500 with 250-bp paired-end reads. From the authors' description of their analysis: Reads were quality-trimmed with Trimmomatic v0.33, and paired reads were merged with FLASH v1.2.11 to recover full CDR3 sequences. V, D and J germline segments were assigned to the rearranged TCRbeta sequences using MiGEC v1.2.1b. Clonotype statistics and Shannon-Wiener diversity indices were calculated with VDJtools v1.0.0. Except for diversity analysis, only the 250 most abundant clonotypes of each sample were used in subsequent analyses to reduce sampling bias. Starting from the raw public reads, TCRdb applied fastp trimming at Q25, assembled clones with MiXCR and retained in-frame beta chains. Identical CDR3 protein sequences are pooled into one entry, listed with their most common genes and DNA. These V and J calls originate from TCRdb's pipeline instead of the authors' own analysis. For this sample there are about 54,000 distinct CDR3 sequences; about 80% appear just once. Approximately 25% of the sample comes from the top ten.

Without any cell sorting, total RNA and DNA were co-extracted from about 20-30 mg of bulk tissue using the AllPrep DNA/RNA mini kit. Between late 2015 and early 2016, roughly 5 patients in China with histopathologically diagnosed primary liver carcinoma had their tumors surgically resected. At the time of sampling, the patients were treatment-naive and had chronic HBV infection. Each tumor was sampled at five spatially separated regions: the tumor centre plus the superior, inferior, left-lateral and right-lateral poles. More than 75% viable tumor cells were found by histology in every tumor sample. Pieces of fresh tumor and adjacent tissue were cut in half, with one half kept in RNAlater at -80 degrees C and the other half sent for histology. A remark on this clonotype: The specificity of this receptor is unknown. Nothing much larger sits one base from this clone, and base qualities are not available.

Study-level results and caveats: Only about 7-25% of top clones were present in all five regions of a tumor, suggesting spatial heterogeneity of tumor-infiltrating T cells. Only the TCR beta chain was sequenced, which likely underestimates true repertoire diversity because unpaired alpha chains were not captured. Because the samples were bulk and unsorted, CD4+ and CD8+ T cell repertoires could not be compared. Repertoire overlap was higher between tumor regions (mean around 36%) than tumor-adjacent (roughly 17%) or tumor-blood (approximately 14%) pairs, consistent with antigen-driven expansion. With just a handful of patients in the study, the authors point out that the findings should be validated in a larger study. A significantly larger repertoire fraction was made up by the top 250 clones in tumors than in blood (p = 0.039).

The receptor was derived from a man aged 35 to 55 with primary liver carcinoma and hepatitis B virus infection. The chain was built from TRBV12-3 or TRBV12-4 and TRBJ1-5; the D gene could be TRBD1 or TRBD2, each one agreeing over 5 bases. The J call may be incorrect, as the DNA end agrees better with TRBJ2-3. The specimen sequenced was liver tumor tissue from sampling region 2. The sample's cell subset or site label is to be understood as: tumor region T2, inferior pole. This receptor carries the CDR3 CASRGMGPGSNQPQYF. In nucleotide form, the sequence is TGTGCCAGCAGGGGGATGGGGCCAGGGAGCAATCAGCCCCAGTATTTT.